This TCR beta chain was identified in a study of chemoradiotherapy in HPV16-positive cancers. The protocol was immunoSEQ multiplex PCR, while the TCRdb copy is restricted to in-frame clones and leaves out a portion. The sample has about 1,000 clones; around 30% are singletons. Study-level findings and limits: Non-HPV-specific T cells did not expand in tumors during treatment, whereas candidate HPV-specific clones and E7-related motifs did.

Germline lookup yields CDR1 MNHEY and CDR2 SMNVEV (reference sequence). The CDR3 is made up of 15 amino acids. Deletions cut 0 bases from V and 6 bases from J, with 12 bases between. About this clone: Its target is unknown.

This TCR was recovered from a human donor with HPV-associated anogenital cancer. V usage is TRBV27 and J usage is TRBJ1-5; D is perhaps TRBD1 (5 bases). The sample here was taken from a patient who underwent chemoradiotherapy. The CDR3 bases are TGTGCCAGCAGTTTATCGCCAGGGACGGGTCAGCCCCAGCATTTT. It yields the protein CASSLSPGTGQPQHF.